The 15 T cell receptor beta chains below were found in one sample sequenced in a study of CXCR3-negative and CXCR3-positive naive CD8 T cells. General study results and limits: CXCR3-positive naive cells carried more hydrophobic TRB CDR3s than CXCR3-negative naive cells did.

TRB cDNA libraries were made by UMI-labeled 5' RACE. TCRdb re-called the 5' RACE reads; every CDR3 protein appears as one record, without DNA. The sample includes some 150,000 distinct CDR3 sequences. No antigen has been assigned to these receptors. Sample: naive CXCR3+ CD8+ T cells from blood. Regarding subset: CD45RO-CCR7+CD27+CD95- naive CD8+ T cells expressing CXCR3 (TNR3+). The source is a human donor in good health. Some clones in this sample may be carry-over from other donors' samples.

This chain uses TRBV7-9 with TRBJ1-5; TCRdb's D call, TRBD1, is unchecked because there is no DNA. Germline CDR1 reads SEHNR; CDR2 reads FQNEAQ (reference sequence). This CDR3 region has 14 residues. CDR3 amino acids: CASSFGQSNQPQHF.

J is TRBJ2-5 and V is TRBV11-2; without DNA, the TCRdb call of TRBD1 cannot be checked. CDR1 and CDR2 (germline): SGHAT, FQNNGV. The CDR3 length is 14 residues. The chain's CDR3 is CASRPGQGPETQYF. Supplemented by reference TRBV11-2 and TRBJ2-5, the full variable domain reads EAGVAQSPRYKIIEKRQSVAFWCNPISGHATLYWYQQILGQGPKLLIQFQNNGVVDDSQLPKDRFSAERLKGVDSTLKIQPAKLEDSAVYLCASRPGQGPETQYFGPGTRLLVL.

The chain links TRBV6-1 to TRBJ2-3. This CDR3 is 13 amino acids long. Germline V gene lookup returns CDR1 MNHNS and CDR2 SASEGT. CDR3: CASSEFLADTQYF.

CDR3 amino acids: CASSLAMAELYGYTF. This chain connects TRBV7-9 to TRBJ1-2. This CDR3 is built from 15 residues. The germline gives CDR1 SEHNR, CDR2 FQNEAQ (reference sequence).

The CDR3 is CASSFTNYNEQFF. This rearrangement joins TRBV7-6 to TRBJ2-1. This CDR3 comprises 13 residues. Germline V gene sequence: CDR1 SGHVS, CDR2 FNYEAQ.

The CDR3 protein is CASSLSGYQETQYF. V is TRBV28 and J is TRBJ2-5. Per the germline V gene, CDR1 is MDHEN and CDR2 is SYDVKM. The CDR3 covers 14 residues. The variable domain in full, with the rest retrieved from reference TRBV28 and TRBJ2-5, is DVKVTQSSRYLVKRTGEKVFLECVQDMDHENMFWYRQDPGLGLRLIYFSYDVKMKEKGDIPEGYSVSREKKERFSLILESASTNQTSMYLCASSLSGYQETQYFGPGTRLLVL.

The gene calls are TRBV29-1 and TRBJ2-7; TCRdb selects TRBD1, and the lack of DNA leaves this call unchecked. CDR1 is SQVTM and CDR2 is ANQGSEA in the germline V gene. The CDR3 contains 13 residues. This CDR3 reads CSVEGQGVYEQYF.

CDR3 residues: CASSFGGIRYEQYF. This rearrangement joins TRBV11-2 to TRBJ2-7; TCRdb's assignment of TRBD1 cannot be checked, as there is no DNA. The CDR3 runs to 14 residues. Germline CDR1 SGHAT, CDR2 FQNNGV.

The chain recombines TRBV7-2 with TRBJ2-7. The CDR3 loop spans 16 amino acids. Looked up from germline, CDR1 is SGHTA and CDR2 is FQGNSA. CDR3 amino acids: CASSLSEWSLSYEQYF.

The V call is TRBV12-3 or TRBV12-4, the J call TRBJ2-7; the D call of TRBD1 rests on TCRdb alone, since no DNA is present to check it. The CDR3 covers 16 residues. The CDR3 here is CASSPLVQGLPYEQYF.

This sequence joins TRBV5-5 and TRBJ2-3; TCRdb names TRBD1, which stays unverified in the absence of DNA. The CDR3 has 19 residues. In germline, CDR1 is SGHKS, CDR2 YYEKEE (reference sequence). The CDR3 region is CASSLARWVGGRVTDTQYF.

The CDR3 region is CSVDGVQGSHNKETQYF. The chain uses TRBV29-1 and TRBJ2-5; the TCRdb D gene call, TRBD1, has no DNA to confirm it. The CDR3 covers 17 residues. The germline V gene has CDR1 SQVTM and CDR2 ANQGSEA.

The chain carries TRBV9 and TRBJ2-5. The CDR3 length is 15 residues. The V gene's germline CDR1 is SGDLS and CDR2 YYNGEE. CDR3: CASSVEGTFQETQYF.

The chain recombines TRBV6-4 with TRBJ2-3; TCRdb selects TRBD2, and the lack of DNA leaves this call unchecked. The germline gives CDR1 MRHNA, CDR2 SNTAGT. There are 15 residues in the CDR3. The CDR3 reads CASSEGSGGTDTQYF.

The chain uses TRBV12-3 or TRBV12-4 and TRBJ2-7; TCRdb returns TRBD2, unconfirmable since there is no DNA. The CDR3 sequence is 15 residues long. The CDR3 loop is CASSQLAGMFYEQYF.